The entry below gives a single TCR beta chain sequence along with its context. The antigen is undetermined. Generated by immunoSEQ multiplex PCR, the TCRdb table keeps only in-frame clones and is missing some. The data show around 100,000 clones, about 86% seen once. The data were taken from a study of T cell responses to AZD1222 COVID-19 vaccine. Regarding the study as a whole: CD4 TCRs covered the whole spike, strongest at regions 160-218 and 743-854. Most donors were white British and more were female, and clonal diversity was possibly underestimated.

V was pared by 4 bases and J by 6 bases, with 12 bases between. The CDR3 totals 13 residues. Germline V lookup: CDR1 MDHEN, CDR2 SYDVKM. This TCR came from an adult in good health. The V and J genes are TRBV28 and TRBJ1-2; a possible D gene is TRBD1 (5 bases). Sequencing used peripheral blood, obtained on day 0 of AZD1222 vaccination. CDR3 region: CASSSIGAHGYTF. For the CDR3, the DNA is TGTGCCAGCAGTTCCATAGGGGCCCATGGCTACACCTTC.